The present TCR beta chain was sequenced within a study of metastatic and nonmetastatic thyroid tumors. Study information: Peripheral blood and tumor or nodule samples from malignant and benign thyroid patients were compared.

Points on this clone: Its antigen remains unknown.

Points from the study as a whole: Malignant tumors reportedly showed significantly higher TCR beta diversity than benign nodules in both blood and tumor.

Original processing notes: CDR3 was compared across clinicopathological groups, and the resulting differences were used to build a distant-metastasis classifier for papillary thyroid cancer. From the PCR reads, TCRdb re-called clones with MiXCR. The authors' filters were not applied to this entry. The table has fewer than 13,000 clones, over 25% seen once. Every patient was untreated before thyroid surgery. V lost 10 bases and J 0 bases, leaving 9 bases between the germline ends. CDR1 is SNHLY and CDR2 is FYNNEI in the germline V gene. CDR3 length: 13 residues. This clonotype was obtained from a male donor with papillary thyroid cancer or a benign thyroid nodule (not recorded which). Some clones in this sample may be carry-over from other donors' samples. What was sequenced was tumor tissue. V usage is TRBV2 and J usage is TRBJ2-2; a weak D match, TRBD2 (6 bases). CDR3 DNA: TGTGCCAAAGAGCGGGCGAACACCGGGGAGCTGTTTTTT. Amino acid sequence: CAKERANTGELFF.